This T cell receptor (beta chain) was captured in a study of spatial heterogeneity in lung cancer. Study details: Unique TCR and UMI combinations averaged more than ten appearances each in raw reads. Points from the study as a whole: Expanded tumor TCRs that were ubiquitous appeared in blood more at resection than follow-up.

Worth noting for this clonotype: What it binds is unknown.

One entry per CDR3 protein results from TCRdb running MiXCR on the 5' RACE reads. The sample has just under 45,000 distinct CDR3 sequences; approximately 22% are singletons. Time point indicated: blood at routine non-recurrence follow-up after resection. Sequencing of whole RNA from tumor, nontumor lung or frozen PBMC involved no sorting. The CDR3 loop spans 13 amino acids. CDR1 SNHLY and CDR2 FYNNEI come from the germline V gene. The V and J ends lost 7 bases and 2 bases respectively, with 11 bases between them. The J gene is TRBJ1-2, the V gene TRBV2; D remains unclear. The sequence came from a female donor with early-stage non-small cell lung cancer. Sample: PBMCs, taken at follow-up. The CDR3 coding sequence is TGTGCCAGCAAGGAACAGTCCAACTATGGCTACACCTTC. Protein product: CASKEQSNYGYTF. The entire variable domain, with the rest obtained from reference TRBV2 and TRBJ1-2, is as follows: EPEVTQTPSHQVTQMGQEVILRCVPISNHLYFYWYRQILGQKVEFLVSFYNNEISEKSEIFDDQFSVERPDGSNFTLKIRSTKLEDSAMYFCASKEQSNYGYTFGSGTRLTVV.